This TCR beta chain was profiled in a study of shared clonotypes between healthy human individuals. Study results and caveats: Generally, estimated richness proved larger in naive subsets than it did in memory subsets.

As for this clone: Its antigen is currently unknown.

Subsets obtained from CD4+ cells comprised CD45RA+ naive and CD45RA-negative memory cells. Trimming pared 0 bases from V and 4 bases from J, leaving 13 bases between. The CDR3 has 15 amino acids. From germline, CDR1 is SGDLS and CDR2 YYNGEE. An assay was performed, and its level was deep. In the original analysis: Junction-only immunoSEQ data arrived without quality scores, meaning filtering differed. Generated by immunoSEQ multiplex PCR, the TCRdb table keeps only in-frame clones and is missing some. Clone size and the V and J calls come from that table; the DNA yielded D and trimming. The sample holds millions of clones; around 94% are singletons and the top ten take over 0.12%.

The rearrangement uses TRBV9 and TRBJ1-1, with D unresolved. Sequenced material: naive CD4+ T cells sorted from blood. The subset denotes: CD45RA+ positively selected. The receptor's source is a man aged 18 to 29 in good health. The CDR3 sequence: CASSVGVVRGTEAFF. CDR3 DNA: TGTGCCAGCAGCGTAGGAGTGGTACGAGGCACTGAAGCTTTCTTT. Drawing the rest from reference TRBV9 and TRBJ1-1, the complete variable domain is DSGVTQTPKHLITATGQRVTLRCSPRSGDLSVYWYQQSLDQGLQFLIQYYNGEERAKGNILERFSAQQFPDLHSELNLSSLELGDSALYFCASSVGVVRGTEAFFGQGTRLTVV.